This entry concerns a single T cell receptor (beta chain). The sample originates from a study of blood T cell repertoires in COVID-19. In the study overall: Sample material is recorded as cDNA or gDNA derived from T cells, B-cell-depleted T cells, or PBMCs.

Generated by immunoSEQ multiplex PCR, the TCRdb table keeps only in-frame clones and is missing some. The data contain around 220,000 clones, 80% of them seen just once; the ten biggest clones take up 7% to 8.5%. Enrolled through a virtual design, the participants were between about 18 and 89 years of age and came from under 25 US areas. The CDR3 runs to 14 residues. Germline values: CDR1 SGHRS, CDR2 YFSETQ. The V and J ends lost 5 bases and 10 bases respectively, with 16 bases between them. The receptor's source is a woman aged 40 to 55 with acute COVID-19. Material for sequencing was PBMCs or T cells enriched from blood (not recorded which). This chain links TRBV5-1 with TRBJ1-6, with D maybe TRBD1 (6 bases). Here the CDR3 reads CASSEQGRRSPLHF. In DNA, the CDR3 is TGCGCCAGCAGTGAACAGGGTCGGCGGTCACCCCTCCACTTT.